The 12 T cell receptor beta chains below were found in one sample sequenced in a study of early T cells in non-severe SARS-CoV-2 infection. One entry per CDR3 protein, called by TCRdb with MiXCR from the 5' RACE reads. In the table there are about 60,000 distinct CDR3 sequences, 18% of which are singletons. The specimen comprised whole blood, sampled at baseline. These receptors originate from an adult who was a healthcare worker with PCR-confirmed SARS-CoV-2 infection or an uninfected control (not recorded which).

The rearrangement uses TRBV12-3 or TRBV12-4 and TRBJ1-1, with D perhaps matching TRBD1 (5 bases). This CDR3 is built from 13 residues. Trimming shortened V by 6 bases and J by 1 base, and 9 bases separated the two germline ends. The CDR3 sequence: CASRFDRNTEAFF. DNA of the CDR3: TGTGCCAGCAGATTCGACAGGAACACTGAAGCTTTCTTT.

The chain couples TRBV7-9 to TRBJ2-5, with 8 bases aligning to TRBD2. This CDR3 has 15 residues. Germline V gene sequence: CDR1 SEHNR, CDR2 FQNEAQ (reference sequence). Trimming at V came to 5 bases and at J to 3 bases, leaving 8 bases not matched to a gene. The CDR3 here is CASSEREGQKETQYF. The CDR3 DNA is TGTGCCAGCAGCGAACGGGAGGGGCAGAAAGAGACCCAGTACTTC.

This clonotype was seen a handful of times. This rearrangement joins TRBV14 to TRBJ2-5; 8 nucleotides match TRBD1. V dropped 0 bases and J dropped 3; count of bases not matched to a gene: 12. The CDR3 extends over 18 amino acids. Germline values: CDR1 SGHDN, CDR2 FVKESK. CDR3 in amino acids: CASSQDSTQGAIKETQYF. The CDR3 DNA sequence: TGTGCCAGCAGCCAAGATTCGACGCAGGGGGCAATTAAAGAGACCCAGTACTTC.

This clonotype was counted ten times or more. The chain has TRBV20-1 and TRBJ2-7; D is undetermined. The CDR3 extends over 12 amino acids. Between the trimmed V and J ends, which lost 0 bases and 7 bases, there was a span of 10 bases. Germline CDR1 and CDR2: DFQATT and SNEGSKA (reference sequence). CDR3 DNA sequence: TGCAGTGCTAGAGAGGCCCCGGAGGAGCAGTACTTC. Amino acid sequence: CSAREAPEEQYF.

This clonotype was detected many times. The chain joins TRBV9 to TRBJ2-7, with 8 positions matching TRBD1. The V and J ends lost 3 bases and 5 bases, in that order; junction bases with no gene match: 1. Germline V gene data show CDR1 as SGDLS and CDR2 as YYNGEE. The CDR3 consists of 12 residues. CDR3 loop: CASSAGGHEQYF. The DNA of the CDR3 is TGTGCCAGCAGCGCAGGGGGCCACGAGCAGTACTTC.

The chain couples TRBV7-2 to TRBJ2-1; weak D call: TRBD2 (6 bases). The germline V and J ends were trimmed by 1 base and 4 bases, with 11 bases remaining between them. The CDR3 covers 15 residues. Germline-derived CDR1 and CDR2 are SGHTA and FQGNSA. The CDR3 DNA reads TGTGCCAGCAGCTTAGAGGGCGGGATTTACAATGAGCAGTTCTTC. It codes for CASSLEGGIYNEQFF.

This clonotype was detected many times. The J gene is TRBJ2-3, the V gene TRBV11-2, with 9 bases lining up with TRBD1. Germline V CDR1 and CDR2: SGHAT, FQNNGV. V lost 4 bases to trimming and J lost 9 bases; unmatched junction nucleotides: 11. The CDR3 is 15 residues long. The CDR3 is CASSSPGTGFRTQYF. DNA of the CDR3: TGTGCCAGCAGCTCACCCGGGACAGGGTTTCGGACGCAGTATTTT.

This clonotype was seen only a few times. The rearrangement uses TRBV5-1 and TRBJ1-4; a possible D gene is TRBD1 (5 bases). CDR3 length: 14 residues. Germline CDR1 is SGHRS and CDR2 is YFSETQ. The V end lost 7 bases, the J end lost 6 bases, and 16 bases lay between the germline ends. In DNA form, the CDR3 reads TGCGCCAGCGGCCGGGGGAATGTACATGAAAAACTGTTTTTT. The encoded protein is CASGRGNVHEKLFF. Full variable domain (missing parts from reference TRBV5-1 and TRBJ1-4): KAGVTQTPRYLIKTRGQQVTLSCSPISGHRSVSWYQQTPGQGLQFLFEYFSETQRNKGNFPGRFSGRQFSNSRSEMNVSTLELGDSALYLCASGRGNVHEKLFFGSGTQLSVL.

This clonotype occurred a few times. The V call is TRBV5-1, the J call TRBJ1-1; D uncertain. V lost 1 base and J lost 1, with 11 bases in between. The CDR3 contains 15 residues. Germline V gene sequence: CDR1 SGHRS, CDR2 YFSETQ. The CDR3 DNA reads TGCGCCAGCAGCTTGAGGCAAGGAAGGAACACTGAAGCTTTCTTT. Residues: CASSLRQGRNTEAFF.

The chain uses TRBV19 and TRBJ2-2; 8 bases agree with TRBD2. The CDR3 loop spans 19 amino acids. CDR1 is LNHDA, CDR2 SQIVND, per germline (reference sequence). V lost 3 bases, J lost 1 base, and 13 bases stayed unmatched. The CDR3 DNA follows: TGTGCCAGTAGTATTAGGGGACTAGTGGGGAGACGGAACACCGGGGAGCTGTTTTTT. As protein: CASSIRGLVGRRNTGELFF.

The chain is built from TRBV19 and TRBJ1-5, with a weak D call TRBD1 (5 bases). The ends were cut back, 7 bases at V and 4 bases at J, with 17 bases in the middle. This CDR3 is built from 15 residues. Germline-derived CDR1 and CDR2 are LNHDA and SQIVND (reference sequence). The CDR3 nucleotides read TGTGCCAGTAATCCAGCCGGGACGCCGAATCAGCCCCAGCATTTT. Translation: CASNPAGTPNQPQHF.

CDR3 protein: CASSLAGPGANVLTF. The CDR3 nucleotides are TGTGCCAGCAGCTTAGCCGGACCTGGGGCCAACGTCCTGACTTTC. The chain is built from TRBV11-2 and TRBJ2-6; D is unclear. The germline gives CDR1 SGHAT, CDR2 FQNNGV. This CDR3 contains 15 residues. Trimming pared 1 base from V and 2 bases from J, leaving 6 bases between.